This T cell receptor (beta chain) was found in a study of beta chain features in type 1 diabetes. Study at large: Examination spanned some 100 million sorted cells from all samples. Findings of the study overall: There were fewer insertions and more deletions at the VDJ junctions of type 1 diabetes patients. Naive, central memory and Treg TCRB repertoires seemed to resemble each other more closely in patients than they did in healthy donors.

This clone was found a few times. The antigen remains undetermined. Via CD45RO/CCR7/CD25/CD127/CD95/CD27, cells of the CD4+ naive, central memory, regulatory and stem cell-like memory subsets were sorted. The CDR3 totals 12 residues. The germline CDR1 and CDR2 sequences are LNHDA and SQIVND (reference sequence). The ends were cut back, 4 bases at V and 1 base at J, with 4 bases in the middle. Every bit of the isolated RNA underwent reverse transcription, so sequencing read expressed TCRB transcripts. Some clones are missing from TCRdb's copy, which holds only in-frame ones; the method was immunoSEQ multiplex PCR. The table lists 130,000 to 150,000 clones, about a tenth of them singletons.

The chain carries TRBV19 and TRBJ1-1; no definite D call. The sequencing sample was made of central memory CD4+ T cells from blood. The source of this sequence is a man aged 18 to 29 in good health. The CDR3 region is CASSSRNTEAFF. The CDR3 coding sequence is TGTGCCAGTAGTAGTCGGAACACTGAAGCTTTCTTT.